This TCR beta chain was sequenced during a study of T cell responses to AZD1222 COVID-19 vaccine. Study-wide results and caveats: Repertoires were obtained solely post-peak T cell response. Donors skewed white British and female; clonal diversity was possibly underestimated.

Concerning this clone: Its antigen is not known.

Clones were read by immunoSEQ multiplex PCR, and TCRdb kept only the in-frame ones, dropping some. The sample lists some 130,000 clones, about nine tenths occurring once. Germline CDR1 and CDR2: SGDLS and YYNGEE. The CDR3 has 14 residues. V was shortened by 5 bases and J by 0 bases, with 9 bases between the two germline ends. The receptor comes from an adult in good health. Sequenced material: peripheral blood, taken on day 0 of AZD1222 vaccination. The chain has TRBV9 and TRBJ1-5, with a tentative D call TRBD1 (6 bases). CDR3 in DNA: TGTGCCAGCAGTGGGACAAATAGCAATCAGCCCCAGCATTTT. Translated: CASSGTNSNQPQHF.